This T cell receptor (beta chain) emerged from a study of CD8+ T cells in alopecia areata. Overall study findings and caveats: Scalp clonality and expanded CD8+ clones among the top 100 were significantly decreased by tofacitinib.

The table lists this clone with a count of one. Its antigen is not identified. Treatment described: oral pan-JAK inhibitor, 5-10 mg twice daily. Extraction of RNA preceded its reverse transcription into cDNA, which served as the sequencing template. Assay used: immunoSEQ multiplex PCR; TCRdb lists only in-frame clones, some missing. The table shows some 110,000 clones, with 58% occurring only once. Germline CDR1 SQVTM, CDR2 ANQGSEA. The ends were cut back, 1 base at V and 3 bases at J, with 16 bases in the middle. The CDR3 consists of 16 residues. V and J are TRBV29-1 and TRBJ2-1; D perhaps matches TRBD1 (5 bases). Here the sequenced sample was CD8+ T cells sorted from blood, taken at week 4, from a patient treated with tofacitinib. The clonotype comes from a human donor with alopecia areata. The CDR3 protein is CSVEGFDSKFYNEQFF. The CDR3 nucleotides read TGCAGCGTTGAAGGGTTCGACAGTAAGTTCTACAATGAGCAGTTCTTC.